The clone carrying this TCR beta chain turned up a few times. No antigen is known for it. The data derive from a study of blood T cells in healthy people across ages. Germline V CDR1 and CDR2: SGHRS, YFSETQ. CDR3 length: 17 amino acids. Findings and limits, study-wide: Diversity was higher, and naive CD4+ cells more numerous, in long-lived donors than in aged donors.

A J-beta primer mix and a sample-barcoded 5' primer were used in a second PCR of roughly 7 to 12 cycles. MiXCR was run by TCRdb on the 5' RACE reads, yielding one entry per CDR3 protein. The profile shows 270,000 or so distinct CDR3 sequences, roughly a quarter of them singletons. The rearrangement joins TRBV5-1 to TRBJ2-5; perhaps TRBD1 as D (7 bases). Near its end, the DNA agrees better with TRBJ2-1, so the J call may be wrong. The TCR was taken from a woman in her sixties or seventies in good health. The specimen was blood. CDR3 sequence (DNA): TGCGCCAGCAGCTCGCAGCCCAAAGGAGGGGGCGCCAATGAGCAGTTCTTC. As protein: CASSSQPKGGGANEQFF.